This T cell receptor (beta chain) is from a study of blood T cells in healthy people across ages. General study results and limits: A conclusive naive versus antigen-experienced comparison was prevented by the unsorted PBMCs. The authors considered diversity estimates from one million T cells to be underestimates.

This clonotype was picked up many times. Its target is unknown. Together with a sample-barcoded 5' primer, a J-beta primer mix was included in a second PCR lasting about 7 to 12 cycles. Each CDR3 protein is one row after TCRdb ran MiXCR on the 5' RACE reads. The sample includes approximately 1.5 million distinct CDR3 sequences, roughly 32% seen only once; the top ten take 11%. The sequence derives from a woman in her thirties in good health. Sequencing input: blood.

In DNA form, the CDR3 reads TGCGCCAGCAGCCAAGTGGGGGACGCCCTAAGGTACTTC. This sequence encodes CASSQVGDALRYF. The chain joins TRBV4-1 to TRBJ2-7; either TRBD1 or TRBD2 may supply D (5 bases each). V was pared by 1 base and J by 12 bases, with 16 bases between. Germline V gene sequence: CDR1 MGHRA, CDR2 YSYEKL. The CDR3 runs 13 residues.